The next 15 T cell receptor beta chains were all read from a single sample in a study of blood T cell repertoires in COVID-19. TCRdb's copy holds only in-frame clones and misses some; the assay was immunoSEQ multiplex PCR. This sample has about 62,000 clones, with around 87% found just once. Sequencing was carried out using peripheral blood. These receptors were collected from a man aged 65-85 years with acute or convalescent COVID-19.

The V call is TRBV7-9, the J call TRBJ1-5; TRBD1 might be the D (5 bases). Germline CDR1 and CDR2: SEHNR and FQNEAQ (reference sequence). This CDR3 is 13 amino acids long. V was shortened by 4 bases and J by 4 bases, with 8 bases between the two germline ends. The DNA for the CDR3 is TGTGCCAGCAGCTGGGGCCCAAATCAGCCCCAGCATTTT. Protein sequence: CASSWGPNQPQHF.

The V call is TRBV19, the J call TRBJ1-1; possible D gene TRBD1, 6 bases. The V gene lost 0 bases and the J gene lost 7 bases, with 21 bases spanning the gap. Germline V gene sequence: CDR1 LNHDA, CDR2 SQIVND (reference sequence). This CDR3 has 17 amino acids. The CDR3 DNA reads TGTGCCAGTAGTATAGATAGAAACATCGAGGGACAATGTGAAGCTTTCTTT. Protein product: CASSIDRNIEGQCEAFF.

As regards this clone: Germline is not matched at one junction end, which may reflect a read error. The chain links TRBV9 to TRBJ1-2, with 9 bases that match TRBD1. The germline gives CDR1 SGDLS, CDR2 YYNGEE. The CDR3 spans 13 residues. The CDR3 DNA reads as TGTGCCAGCAGCCTCTTGCCGGGACAGGGTGAGGACTTC. As protein: CASSLLPGQGEDF.

In DNA, the CDR3 is TGTGCCAGCAGTGGCGGGGCTGGGACAGGGGCCGAGACCCAGTACTTC. Residues: CASSGGAGTGAETQYF. The chain links TRBV2 to TRBJ2-5; TRBD1 aligns across 10 bases. The CDR3 loop spans 16 amino acids. V dropped 4 bases and J dropped 5; count of bases not matched to a gene: 10. The germline V gene encodes CDR1 SNHLY and CDR2 FYNNEI.

The V and J genes are TRBV19 and TRBJ1-5; maybe TRBD1 (6 bases). Trimming took off 3 bases at V and 3 bases at J, with 12 bases between the two ends. Germline V lookup: CDR1 LNHDA, CDR2 SQIVND (reference sequence). There are 15 residues in the CDR3. CDR3 in DNA: TGTGCCAGTAGTATGGGGCAGGGGTACAATCAGCCCCAGCATTTT. Protein: CASSMGQGYNQPQHF.

This clone occurred a few times. The chain carries TRBV12-3 or TRBV12-4 and TRBJ2-2; D ambiguous. This CDR3 spans 12 amino acids. V lost 2 bases and J lost 6, with 4 bases in between. CDR3 coding DNA: TGTGCCAGCAGTTTACGCGCCGGGGAGCTGTTTTTT. Translated, it gives CASSLRAGELFF.

In DNA form, the CDR3 reads TGTGCCAGCAGCCCCGAGACTAGCGGCTACAATGAGCAGTTCTTC. This translates into CASSPETSGYNEQFF. The V gene is TRBV9, the J gene TRBJ2-1; 9 bases align to TRBD2. The length of the CDR3 is 15 residues. Trimming took 4 bases from V and 3 from J; bases not matched to a gene: 5. Germline V gene data show CDR1 as SGDLS and CDR2 as YYNGEE.

The chain recombines TRBV28 with TRBJ2-3, with 15 bases fitting TRBD2. Losses at the gene ends were 4 bases for V and 4 bases for J; bases not matched to a gene: 9. The CDR3 sequence is 18 residues long. CDR1 is MDHEN and CDR2 is SYDVKM in the germline V gene. CDR3: CASSSYGTSGRYADTQYF. The CDR3 nucleotides read TGTGCCAGCAGTTCCTATGGGACTAGCGGGAGGTACGCAGATACGCAGTATTTT.

The CDR3 nucleotides are TGTGCCAGTAGTCCAAGCGGTCCCCAAGAGACCCAGTACTTC. Translated, it gives CASSPSGPQETQYF. V gene TRBV19 combines with J gene TRBJ2-5; D may be TRBD2 (5 bases). This CDR3 is 14 amino acids long. Trimming shortened V by 5 bases and J by 1 base, and 11 bases separated the two germline ends. The germline V gene has CDR1 LNHDA and CDR2 SQIVND (reference sequence). The complete variable domain, with remaining parts taken from reference TRBV19 and TRBJ2-5, reads DGGITQSPKYLFRKEGQNVTLSCEQNLNHDAMYWYRQDPGQGLRLIYYSQIVNDFQKGDIAEGYSVSREKKESFPLTVTSAQKNPTAFYLCASSPSGPQETQYFGPGTRLLVL.

The chain joins TRBV9 to TRBJ1-1; perhaps TRBD1 as D (6 bases). The CDR3 is 15 residues long. In germline, CDR1 is SGDLS, CDR2 YYNGEE. V was cut by 1 base and J by 1 base, with 11 bases left in between. CDR3 sequence: CASSVPGVGNTEAFF. CDR3 sequence (DNA): TGTGCCAGCAGCGTACCAGGGGTCGGGAACACTGAAGCTTTCTTT.

This chain connects TRBV3-1 (or the pseudogene TRBV3-2) to TRBJ1-1; D is uncertain. V shed 0 bases and J shed 5 bases, with 10 bases lying between them. CDR1 and CDR2 (germline): LGHDT, YNNKEL (reference sequence). This CDR3 spans 14 amino acids. The CDR3: CASSQDLQWTEAFF. The CDR3 coding sequence is TGTGCCAGCAGCCAAGATCTGCAGTGGACTGAAGCTTTCTTT.

The chain links TRBV13 to TRBJ2-2; 15 positions match TRBD2. The CDR3 sequence is 18 residues long. The trim removed 4 bases at V and 4 bases at J, leaving 7 bases unmatched. In germline, CDR1 is PRHDT, CDR2 FYEKMQ (reference sequence). CDR3 nucleotide sequence: TGTGCCAGCAGCTCAAAGGGACTAGCGGGGGGTTCCACCGGGGAGCTGTTTTTT. Amino acids: CASSSKGLAGGSTGELFF. Full variable domain (outside the CDR3, taken from reference TRBV13 and TRBJ2-2): AAGVIQSPRHLIKEKRETATLKCYPIPRHDTVYWYQQGPGQDPQFLISFYEKMQSDKGSIPDRFSAQQFSDYHSELNMSSLELGDSALYFCASSSKGLAGGSTGELFFGEGSRLTVL.

This chain links TRBV20-1 with TRBJ1-1, with 8 bases identical to TRBD1. V was pared by 4 bases and J by 8 bases, with 3 bases of the junction left unmatched. Germline V gene data show CDR1 as DFQATT and CDR2 as SNEGSKA (reference sequence). This CDR3 spans 11 amino acids. The CDR3 sequence is CSATGQVEAFF. The CDR3 DNA sequence: TGCAGTGCTACGGGACAGGTAGAAGCTTTCTTT.

The rearrangement links TRBV6-1 to TRBJ1-2; unclear D gene. V shed 2 bases and J shed 7 bases, with 14 bases lying between them. Germline values: CDR1 MNHNS, CDR2 SASEGT. The CDR3 consists of 14 residues. The CDR3 DNA reads TGTGCCAGCAGTGAAAACGAGGATGCGGGTGGCTACACCTTC. This encodes CASSENEDAGGYTF.

The J gene is TRBJ2-3, the V gene TRBV7-9; 13 positions match TRBD2. Germline CDR1 and CDR2: SEHNR and FQNEAQ (reference sequence). With V trimmed by 4 bases and J by 10 bases, 5 bases remained unmatched. This CDR3 comprises 14 residues. As DNA, the CDR3 is TGTGCCAGCAGCTACCCGGGACTAGCGGGGCCGCAGTATTTT. Translation gives CASSYPGLAGPQYF.